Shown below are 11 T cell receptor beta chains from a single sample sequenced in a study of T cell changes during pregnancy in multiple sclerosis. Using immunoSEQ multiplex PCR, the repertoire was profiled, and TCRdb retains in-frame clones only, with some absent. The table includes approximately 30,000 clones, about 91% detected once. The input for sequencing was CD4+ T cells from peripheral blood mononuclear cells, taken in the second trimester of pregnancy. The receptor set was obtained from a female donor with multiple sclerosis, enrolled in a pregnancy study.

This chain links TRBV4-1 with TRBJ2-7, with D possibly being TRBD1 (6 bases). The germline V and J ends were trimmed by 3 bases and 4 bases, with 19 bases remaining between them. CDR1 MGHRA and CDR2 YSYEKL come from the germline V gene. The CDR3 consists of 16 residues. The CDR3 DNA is TGCGCCAGCAGCCAGGACAGTCCCATCCCCCTATACGAGCAGTACTTC. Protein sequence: CASSQDSPIPLYEQYF.

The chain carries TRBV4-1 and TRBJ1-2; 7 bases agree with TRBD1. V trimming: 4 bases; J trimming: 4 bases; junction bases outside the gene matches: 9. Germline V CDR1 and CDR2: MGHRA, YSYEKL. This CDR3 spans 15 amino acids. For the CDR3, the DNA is TGCGCCAGCAGCCTACTCGCCGGGACAGCCTATGGCTACACCTTC. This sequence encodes CASSLLAGTAYGYTF.

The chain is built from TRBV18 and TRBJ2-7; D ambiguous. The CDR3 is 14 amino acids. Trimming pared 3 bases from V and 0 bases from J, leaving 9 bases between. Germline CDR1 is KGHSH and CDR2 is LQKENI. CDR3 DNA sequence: TGTGCCAGCTCACCCTCCTTTAGCTCCTACGAGCAGTACTTC. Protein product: CASSPSFSSYEQYF.

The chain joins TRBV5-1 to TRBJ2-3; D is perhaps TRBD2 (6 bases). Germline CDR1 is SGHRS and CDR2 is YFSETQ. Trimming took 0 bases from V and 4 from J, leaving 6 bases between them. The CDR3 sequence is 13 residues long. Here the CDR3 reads CASSLGGADTQYF. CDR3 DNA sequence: TGCGCCAGCAGCTTGGGGGGGGCAGATACGCAGTATTTT.

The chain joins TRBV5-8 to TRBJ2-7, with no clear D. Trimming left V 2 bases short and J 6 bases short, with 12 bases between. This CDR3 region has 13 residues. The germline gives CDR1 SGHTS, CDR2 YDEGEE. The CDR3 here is CASSLRLDGEQYF. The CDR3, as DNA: TGTGCCAGCAGCTTACGTTTAGATGGCGAGCAGTACTTC.

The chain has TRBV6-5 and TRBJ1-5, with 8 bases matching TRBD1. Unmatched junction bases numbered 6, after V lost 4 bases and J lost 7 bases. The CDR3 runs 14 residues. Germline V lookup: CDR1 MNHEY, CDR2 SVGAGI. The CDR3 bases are TGTGCCAGCAGTTTCGACAGGGGTTCGCAGCCCCAGCATTTT. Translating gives CASSFDRGSQPQHF.

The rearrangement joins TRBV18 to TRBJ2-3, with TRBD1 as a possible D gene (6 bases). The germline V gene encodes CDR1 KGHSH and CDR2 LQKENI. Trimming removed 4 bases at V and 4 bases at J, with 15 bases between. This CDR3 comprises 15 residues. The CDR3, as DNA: TGTGCCAGCTCACAGCACAGGGATGGCGCAGATACGCAGTATTTT. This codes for CASSQHRDGADTQYF.

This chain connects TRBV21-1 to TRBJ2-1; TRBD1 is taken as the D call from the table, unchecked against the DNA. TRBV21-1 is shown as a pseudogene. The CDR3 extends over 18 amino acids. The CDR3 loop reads CASSHQCVRDRENNEQFF. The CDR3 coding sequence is TGTGCCAGCAGCCACCAGTGTGTCCGGGACAGGGAGAACAATGAGCAGTTCTTC.

The CDR3 nucleotides are TGCGCCAGCAGCTTGAACCCTGACAGGGCGAACACCGGGGAGCTGTTTTTT. It encodes CASSLNPDRANTGELFF. The V and J genes are TRBV5-1 and TRBJ2-2; the match to TRBD1 covers 7 bases. CDR3 length: 17 residues. In germline, CDR1 is SGHRS, CDR2 YFSETQ. The junction had 6 bases not matched to a gene; V was cut back by 1 base and J by 0 bases. The full variable domain, with the rest looked up from reference TRBV5-1 and TRBJ2-2, is KAGVTQTPRYLIKTRGQQVTLSCSPISGHRSVSWYQQTPGQGLQFLFEYFSETQRNKGNFPGRFSGRQFSNSRSEMNVSTLELGDSALYLCASSLNPDRANTGELFFGEGSRLTVL.

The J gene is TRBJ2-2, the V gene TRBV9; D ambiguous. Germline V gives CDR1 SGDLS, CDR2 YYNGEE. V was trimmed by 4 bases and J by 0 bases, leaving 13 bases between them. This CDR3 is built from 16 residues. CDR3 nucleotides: TGTGCCAGCAGCTCTCTTGGTCTAGCGAACACCGGGGAGCTGTTTTTT. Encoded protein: CASSSLGLANTGELFF. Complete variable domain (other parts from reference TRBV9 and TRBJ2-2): DSGVTQTPKHLITATGQRVTLRCSPRSGDLSVYWYQQSLDQGLQFLIQYYNGEERAKGNILERFSAQQFPDLHSELNLSSLELGDSALYFCASSSLGLANTGELFFGEGSRLTVL.

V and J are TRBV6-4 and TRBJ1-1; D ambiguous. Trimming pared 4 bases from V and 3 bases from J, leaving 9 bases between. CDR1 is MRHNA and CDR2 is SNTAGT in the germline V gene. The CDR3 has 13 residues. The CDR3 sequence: CASSVDGDTEAFF. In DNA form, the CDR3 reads TGTGCCAGCAGTGTTGACGGGGACACTGAAGCTTTCTTT.